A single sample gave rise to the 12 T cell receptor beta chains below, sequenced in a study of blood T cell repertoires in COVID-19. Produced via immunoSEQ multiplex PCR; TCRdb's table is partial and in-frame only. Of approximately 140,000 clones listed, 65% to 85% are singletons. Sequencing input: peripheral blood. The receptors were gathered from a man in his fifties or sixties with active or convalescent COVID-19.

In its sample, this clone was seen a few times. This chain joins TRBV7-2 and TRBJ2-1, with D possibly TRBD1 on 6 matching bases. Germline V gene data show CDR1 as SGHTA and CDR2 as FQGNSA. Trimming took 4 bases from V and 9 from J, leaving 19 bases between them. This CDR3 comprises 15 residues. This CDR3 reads CASSSPGESKGEQFF. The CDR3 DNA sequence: TGTGCCAGCAGCTCCCCAGGGGAATCGAAGGGTGAGCAGTTCTTC.

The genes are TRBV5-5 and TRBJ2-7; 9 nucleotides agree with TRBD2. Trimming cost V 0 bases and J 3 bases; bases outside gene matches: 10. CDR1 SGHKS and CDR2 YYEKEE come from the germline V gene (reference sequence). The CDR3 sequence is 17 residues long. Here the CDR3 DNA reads TGTGCCAGCAGCTTGGGGGTGCCTAGCGGGATGGGCTACGAGCAGTACTTC. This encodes CASSLGVPSGMGYEQYF. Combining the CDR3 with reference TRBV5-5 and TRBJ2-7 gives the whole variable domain DAGVTQSPTHLIKTRGQQVTLRCSPISGHKSVSWYQQVLGQGPQFIFQYYEKEERGRGNFPDRFSARQFPNYSSELNVNALLLGDSALYLCASSLGVPSGMGYEQYFGPGTRLTVT.

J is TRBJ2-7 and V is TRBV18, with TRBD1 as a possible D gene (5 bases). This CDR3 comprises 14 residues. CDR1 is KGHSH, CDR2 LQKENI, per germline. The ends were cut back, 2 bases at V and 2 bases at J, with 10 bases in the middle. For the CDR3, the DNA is TGTGCCAGCTCACCAAGACAGTTGACCTACGAGCAGTACTTC. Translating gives CASSPRQLTYEQYF.

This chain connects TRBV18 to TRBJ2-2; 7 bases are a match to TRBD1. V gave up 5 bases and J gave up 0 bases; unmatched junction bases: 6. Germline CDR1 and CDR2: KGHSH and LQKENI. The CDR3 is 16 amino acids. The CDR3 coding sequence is TGTGCCAGCTCAACCTTGACAGGGACGAACACCGGGGAGCTGTTTTTT. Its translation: CASSTLTGTNTGELFF.

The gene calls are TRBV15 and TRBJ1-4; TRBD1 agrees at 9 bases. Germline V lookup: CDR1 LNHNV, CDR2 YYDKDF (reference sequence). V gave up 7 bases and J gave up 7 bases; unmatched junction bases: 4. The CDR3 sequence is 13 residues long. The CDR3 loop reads CATNKDRGEKLFF. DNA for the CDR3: TGTGCCACCAACAAGGACAGGGGTGAAAAACTGTTTTTT.

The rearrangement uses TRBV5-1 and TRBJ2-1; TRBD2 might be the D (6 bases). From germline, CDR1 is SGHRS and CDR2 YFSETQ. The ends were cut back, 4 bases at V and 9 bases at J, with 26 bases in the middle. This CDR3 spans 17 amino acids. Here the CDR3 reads CASSTRGGEVPLSEQFF. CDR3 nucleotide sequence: TGCGCCAGCAGCACCCGAGGAGGGGAGGTCCCTCTTAGTGAGCAGTTCTTC.

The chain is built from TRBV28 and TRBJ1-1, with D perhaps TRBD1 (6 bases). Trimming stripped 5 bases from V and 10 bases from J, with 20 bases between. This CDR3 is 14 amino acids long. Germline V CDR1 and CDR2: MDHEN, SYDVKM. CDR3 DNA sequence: TGTGCCAGCAGTCAAGGACAGACAAGAGGTGGAGCTTTCTTT. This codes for CASSQGQTRGGAFF.

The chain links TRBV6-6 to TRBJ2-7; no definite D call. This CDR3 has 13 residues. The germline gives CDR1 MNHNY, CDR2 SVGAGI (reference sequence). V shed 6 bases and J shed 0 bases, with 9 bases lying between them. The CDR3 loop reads CASSPLDSYEQYF. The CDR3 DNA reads TGTGCCAGCAGCCCCCTAGACTCCTACGAGCAGTACTTC.

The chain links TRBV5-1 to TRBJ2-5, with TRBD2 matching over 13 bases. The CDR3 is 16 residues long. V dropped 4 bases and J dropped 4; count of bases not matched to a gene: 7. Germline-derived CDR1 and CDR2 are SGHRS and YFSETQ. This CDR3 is CASSRSLAGGVETQYF. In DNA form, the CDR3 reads TGCGCCAGCAGCCGTTCACTAGCGGGAGGGGTAGAGACCCAGTACTTC.

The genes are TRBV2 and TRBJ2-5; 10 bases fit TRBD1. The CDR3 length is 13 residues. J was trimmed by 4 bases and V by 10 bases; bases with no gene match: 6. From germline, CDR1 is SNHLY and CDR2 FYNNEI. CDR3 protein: CANERQGAETQYF. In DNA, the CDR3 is TGTGCCAACGAGAGACAGGGGGCAGAGACCCAGTACTTC.

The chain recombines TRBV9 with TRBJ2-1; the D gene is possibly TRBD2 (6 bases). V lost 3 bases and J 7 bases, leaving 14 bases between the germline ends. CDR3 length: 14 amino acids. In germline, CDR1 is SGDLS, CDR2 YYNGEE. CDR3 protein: CASSAVVGGNEQFF. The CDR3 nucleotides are TGTGCCAGCAGCGCCGTAGTGGGAGGAAATGAGCAGTTCTTC.

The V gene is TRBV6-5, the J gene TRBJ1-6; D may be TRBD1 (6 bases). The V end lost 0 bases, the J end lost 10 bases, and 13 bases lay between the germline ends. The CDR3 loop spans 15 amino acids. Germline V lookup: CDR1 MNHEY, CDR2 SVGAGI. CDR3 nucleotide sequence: TGTGCCAGCAGTTACTCGAGGGACACAGGATCACCCCTCCACTTT. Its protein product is CASSYSRDTGSPLHF.